These 10 T cell receptor beta chains share one sample of origin, sequenced in a study of T-cell reconstitution after alpha-beta-depleted transplantation in children. Unique molecular identifiers tagged the TCRbeta library. Using its own MiXCR run on the PCR reads, TCRdb lists one record per CDR3 protein. Of around 490,000 distinct CDR3 sequences listed, more than 9.5% are singletons. The sequencing used PBMCs, mostly from graft donor cells, collected 180 days after TCRalphabeta/CD19-depleted stem cell transplant. The receptors shown here come from a female patient aged 2-10 years who had a stem cell transplant for aplastic anemia, so the T cells may come from the graft donor.

This clonotype was counted at least ten times. The rearrangement links TRBV15 to TRBJ2-1; D is ambiguous. CDR3 size: 16 residues. Trimming shortened V by 7 bases and J by 10 bases, and 26 bases separated the two germline ends. The germline gives CDR1 LNHNV, CDR2 YYDKDF (reference sequence). CDR3 sequence reads: CATTTVSGRRFQEQFF. The CDR3 region has the DNA TGTGCCACCACCACAGTAAGTGGGCGTCGCTTCCAAGAGCAGTTCTTC. Drawing the rest from reference TRBV15 and TRBJ2-1, the complete variable domain is DAMVIQNPRYQVTQFGKPVTLSCSQTLNHNVMYWYQQKSSQAPKLLFHYYDKDFNNEADTPDNFQSRRPNTSFCFLDIRSPGLGDTAMYLCATTTVSGRRFQEQFFGPGTRLTVL.

V is TRBV7-9 and J is TRBJ2-1; unclear D gene. With 1 base removed from V and 4 bases from J, the gap between germline ends came to 11 bases. The CDR3 runs to 15 residues. CDR1 and CDR2 from the germline V gene are SEHNR and FQNEAQ (reference sequence). In DNA, the CDR3 is TGTGCCAGCAGCTTAGTGGTATCACTTTACAATGAGCAGTTCTTC. This sequence encodes CASSLVVSLYNEQFF.

Note on this clonotype: An end of the junction does not agree with germline; a read error may underlie this. The chain couples TRBV7-2 to TRBJ2-2; D not certain. This CDR3 contains 17 residues. Germline lookup yields CDR1 SGHTA and CDR2 FQGNSA. DNA for the CDR3: TGTGCCAGCAGCTCTCCTTCAATCGCGGCCAACACCGCGGAGCTGTTTTTT. This gives the protein CASSSPSIAANTAELFF.

V usage is TRBV29-1 and J usage is TRBJ2-1; 11 bases match TRBD2. Germline values: CDR1 SQVTM, CDR2 ANQGSEA. The CDR3 totals 12 residues. J was trimmed by 9 bases and V by 5 bases; bases with no gene match: 3. CDR3 nucleotide sequence: TGCAGCGTTCAGACTAGCGGGATTGAGCAGTTCTTC. Encoded protein: CSVQTSGIEQFF.

This chain uses TRBV9 with TRBJ1-2, with 7 nucleotides matching TRBD1. After removal of 1 base from V and 8 bases from J, the junction contained 5 bases not matched to a gene. The CDR3 spans 13 residues. CDR1 SGDLS and CDR2 YYNGEE come from the germline V gene. The CDR3 loop is CASSVMGTAGYTF. CDR3 bases: TGTGCCAGCAGCGTAATGGGGACAGCGGGCTACACCTTC.

The sample holds a few counts of this clonotype. The genes are TRBV19 and TRBJ2-1, with TRBD1 matching 7 bases. The CDR3 spans 15 residues. Germline CDR1 LNHDA, CDR2 SQIVND (reference sequence). With 9 bases clipped from V and 3 bases from J, the junction kept 11 bases outside the gene matches. The CDR3 coding sequence is TGTGCCAGCCCACCTCCGGGACAGAGCTACAATGAGCAGTTCTTC. Translation: CASPPPGQSYNEQFF.

V and J are TRBV5-1 and TRBJ1-2; the D gene is possibly TRBD1 (6 bases). Germline CDR1 reads SGHRS; CDR2 reads YFSETQ. V was clipped by 5 bases and J by 5 bases, with 28 bases between them. The CDR3 has 18 amino acids. CDR3 sequence (DNA): TGCGCCAGCAGGTCTGACATGCGGGGGGCGCATTATAATTATGGCTACACCTTC. Its translation: CASRSDMRGAHYNYGYTF.

V and J are TRBV20-1 and TRBJ2-1; TRBD2 matches 9 bases. CDR1 DFQATT and CDR2 SNEGSKA come from the germline V gene (reference sequence). The CDR3 extends over 17 amino acids. With V trimmed by 5 bases and J by 3 bases, 14 bases remained unmatched. CDR3 sequence reads: CSASPLTSGAHYNEQFF. The CDR3, as DNA: TGCAGTGCTTCTCCATTGACTAGCGGAGCCCACTACAATGAGCAGTTCTTC.

This clonotype came up many times. The rearrangement links TRBV18 to TRBJ1-1, with a tentative D call TRBD1 (6 bases). The ends were cut back, 2 bases at V and 3 bases at J, with 7 bases in the middle. Per germline, CDR1 KGHSH and CDR2 LQKENI. CDR3 length: 13 amino acids. The DNA of the CDR3 is TGTGCCAGCTCACCAAACAGGGACACTGAAGCTTTCTTT. Its protein product is CASSPNRDTEAFF.

This clonotype was detected only a few times. J is TRBJ2-1 and V is TRBV30; D possibly matches TRBD1 or TRBD2 (7 bases each). CDR3 length equals 18 residues. The germline CDR1 and CDR2 sequences are GTSNPN and SVGIG (reference sequence). Trimming cost V 2 bases and J 5 bases, with 25 bases left between them. The CDR3 sequence is CAWSPTSDTGEGHNEQFF. Here the CDR3 DNA reads TGTGCCTGGAGTCCAACCTCCGACACAGGGGAGGGACACAATGAGCAGTTCTTC.